The subject of this entry is one T cell receptor (beta chain). This sample is part of a study of blood T cell repertoires in COVID-19. Across the study: Acute-phase and convalescent COVID-19 samples originated in the United States, Italy and Spain.

V gave up 5 bases and J gave up 6 bases; unmatched junction bases: 6. The CDR3 spans 14 residues. CDR1 SGHTA and CDR2 FQGNSA come from the germline V gene. Per the study methods: Reference gene primer amplification gave estimated nucleated cell counts. The repertoire was sequenced with immunoSEQ multiplex PCR; TCRdb's copy has only in-frame clones and lacks some. The V and J calls and clone size are taken from that table; D and trimming were inferred from the DNA. The table has 100,000 to 150,000 clones, approximately 88% seen once. Input material: peripheral blood. The chain carries TRBV7-2 and TRBJ1-5; TRBD1 agrees at 8 bases. The TCR originated in an elderly woman with acute or convalescent COVID-19. In nucleotides, the CDR3 is TGTGCCAGCAGCCGTAACAGGGGGACTCAGCCCCAGCATTTT. Its translation is CASSRNRGTQPQHF. The whole variable domain, filled in from reference TRBV7-2 and TRBJ1-5, reads GAGVSQSPSNKVTEKGKDVELRCDPISGHTALYWYRQSLGQGLEFLIYFQGNSAPDKSGLPSDRFSAERTGGSVSTLTIQRTQQEDSAVYLCASSRNRGTQPQHFGDGTRLSIL.